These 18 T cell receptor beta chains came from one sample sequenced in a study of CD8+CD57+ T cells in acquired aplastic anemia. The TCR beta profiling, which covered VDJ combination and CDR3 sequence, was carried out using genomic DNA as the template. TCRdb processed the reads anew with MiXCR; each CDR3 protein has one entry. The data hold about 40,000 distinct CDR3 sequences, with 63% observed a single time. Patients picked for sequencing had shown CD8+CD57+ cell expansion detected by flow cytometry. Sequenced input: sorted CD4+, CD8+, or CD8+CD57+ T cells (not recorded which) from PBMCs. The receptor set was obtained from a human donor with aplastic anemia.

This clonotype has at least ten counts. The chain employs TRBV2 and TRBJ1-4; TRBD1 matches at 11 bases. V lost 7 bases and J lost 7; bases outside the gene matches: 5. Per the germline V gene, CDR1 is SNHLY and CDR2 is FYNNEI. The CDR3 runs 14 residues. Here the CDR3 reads CASTRTGGFEKLFF. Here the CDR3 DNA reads TGTGCCAGCACCCGGACAGGGGGCTTTGAAAAACTGTTTTTT.

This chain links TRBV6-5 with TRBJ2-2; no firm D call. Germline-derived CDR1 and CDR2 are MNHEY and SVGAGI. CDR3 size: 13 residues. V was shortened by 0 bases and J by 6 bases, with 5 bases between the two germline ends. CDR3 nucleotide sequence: TGTGCCAGCAGTTACTCGCTGGCCGGGGAGCTGTTTTTT. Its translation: CASSYSLAGELFF.

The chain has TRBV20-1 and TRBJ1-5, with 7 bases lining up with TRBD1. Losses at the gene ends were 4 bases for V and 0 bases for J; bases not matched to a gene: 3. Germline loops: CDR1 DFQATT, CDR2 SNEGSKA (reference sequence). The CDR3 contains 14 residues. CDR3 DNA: TGCAGTGCTACGACAGGGTATAGCAATCAGCCCCAGCATTTT. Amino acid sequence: CSATTGYSNQPQHF.

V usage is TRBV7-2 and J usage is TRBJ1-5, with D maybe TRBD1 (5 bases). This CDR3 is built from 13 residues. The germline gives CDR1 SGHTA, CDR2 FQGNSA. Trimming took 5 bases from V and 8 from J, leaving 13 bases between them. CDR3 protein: CASSPQGDKPQHF. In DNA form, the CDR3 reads TGTGCCAGCAGCCCACAAGGGGATAAGCCCCAGCATTTT.

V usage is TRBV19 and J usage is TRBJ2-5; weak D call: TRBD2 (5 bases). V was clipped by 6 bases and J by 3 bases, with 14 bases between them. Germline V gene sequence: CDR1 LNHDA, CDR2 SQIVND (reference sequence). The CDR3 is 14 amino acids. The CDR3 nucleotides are TGTGCCAGTAGCCATTCGAGGGCCGAAGAGACCCAGTACTTC. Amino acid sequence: CASSHSRAEETQYF.

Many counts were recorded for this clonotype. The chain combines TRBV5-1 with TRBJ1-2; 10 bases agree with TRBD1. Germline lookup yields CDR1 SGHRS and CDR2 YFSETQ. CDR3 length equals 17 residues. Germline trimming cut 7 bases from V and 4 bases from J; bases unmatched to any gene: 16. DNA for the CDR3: TGCGCCAGCGCCCCCACGTCAGGACAGGGGGTTAGCTATGGCTACACCTTC. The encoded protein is CASAPTSGQGVSYGYTF.

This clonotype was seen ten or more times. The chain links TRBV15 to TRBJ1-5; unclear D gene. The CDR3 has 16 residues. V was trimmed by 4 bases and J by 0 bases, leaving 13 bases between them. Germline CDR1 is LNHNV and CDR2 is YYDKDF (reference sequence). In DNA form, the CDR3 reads TGTGCCACCAGCACCACCGGCGTTCATAGCAATCAGCCCCAGCATTTT. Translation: CATSTTGVHSNQPQHF.

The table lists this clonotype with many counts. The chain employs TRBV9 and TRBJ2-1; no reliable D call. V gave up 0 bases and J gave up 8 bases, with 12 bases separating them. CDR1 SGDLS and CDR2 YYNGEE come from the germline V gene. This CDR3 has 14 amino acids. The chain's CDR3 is CASSVGGGIDEQFF. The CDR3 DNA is TGTGCCAGCAGCGTAGGGGGTGGGATCGATGAGCAGTTCTTC.

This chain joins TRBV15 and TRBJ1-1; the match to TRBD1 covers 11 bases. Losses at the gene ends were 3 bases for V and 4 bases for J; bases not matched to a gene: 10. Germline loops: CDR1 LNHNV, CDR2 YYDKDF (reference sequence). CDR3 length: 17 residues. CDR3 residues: CATSSLGTGGFGTEAFF. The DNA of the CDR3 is TGTGCCACCAGCAGCTTGGGGACAGGGGGATTCGGCACTGAAGCTTTCTTT.

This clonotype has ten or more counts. Here the CDR3 reads CASRYSPGATDTQYF. The CDR3, as DNA: TGCGCCAGCAGGTATTCACCGGGGGCCACAGATACGCAGTATTTT. The rearrangement joins TRBV4-1 to TRBJ2-3; either TRBD1 or TRBD2 may supply D (6 bases each). V was pared by 6 bases and J by 2 bases, with 15 bases between. Looked up from germline, CDR1 is MGHRA and CDR2 is YSYEKL. The CDR3 is 15 residues long.

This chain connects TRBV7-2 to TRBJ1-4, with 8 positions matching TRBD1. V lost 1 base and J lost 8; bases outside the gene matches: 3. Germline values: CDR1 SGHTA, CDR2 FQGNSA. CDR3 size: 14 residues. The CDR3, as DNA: TGTGCCAGCAGCTTAGGGACAGGGTTAGAAAAACTGTTTTTT. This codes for CASSLGTGLEKLFF.

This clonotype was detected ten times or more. CDR3 residues: CASSLKTSGAGETQYF. Here the CDR3 DNA reads TGTGCCAGCAGCTTAAAGACTAGCGGGGCCGGGGAGACCCAGTACTTC. V and J are TRBV11-2 and TRBJ2-5; 11 bases agree with TRBD2. V was pared by 2 bases and J by 5 bases, with 7 bases of the junction left unmatched. The CDR3 consists of 16 residues. CDR1 and CDR2 from the germline V gene are SGHAT and FQNNGV.

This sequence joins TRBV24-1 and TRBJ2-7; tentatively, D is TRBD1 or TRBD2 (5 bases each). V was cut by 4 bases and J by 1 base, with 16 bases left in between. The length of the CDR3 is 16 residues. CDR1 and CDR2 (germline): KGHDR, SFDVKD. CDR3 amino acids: CATSEILTGRSYEQYF. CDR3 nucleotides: TGTGCCACCAGTGAAATCTTAACGGGACGGTCCTACGAGCAGTACTTC.

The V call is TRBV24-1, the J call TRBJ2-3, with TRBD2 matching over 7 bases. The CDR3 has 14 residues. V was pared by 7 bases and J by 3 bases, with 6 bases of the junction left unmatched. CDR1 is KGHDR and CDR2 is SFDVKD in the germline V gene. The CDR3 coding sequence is TGTGCCACCAGCGTACCCGGGGGGACAGATACGCAGTATTTT. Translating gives CATSVPGGTDTQYF.

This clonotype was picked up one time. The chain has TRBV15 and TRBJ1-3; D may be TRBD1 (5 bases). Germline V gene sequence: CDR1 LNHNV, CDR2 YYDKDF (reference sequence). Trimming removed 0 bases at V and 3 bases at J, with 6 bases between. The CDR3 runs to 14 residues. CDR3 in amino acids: CATSRDRVGNTIYF. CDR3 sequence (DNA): TGTGCCACCAGCAGAGACAGGGTTGGAAACACCATATATTTT.

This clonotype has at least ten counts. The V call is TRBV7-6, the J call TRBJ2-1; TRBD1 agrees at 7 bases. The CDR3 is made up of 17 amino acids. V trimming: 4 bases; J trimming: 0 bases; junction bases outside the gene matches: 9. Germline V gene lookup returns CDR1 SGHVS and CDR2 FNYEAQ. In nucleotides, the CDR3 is TGTGCCAGCAGCTCATTACAGGGGCCGAGCTCCTACAATGAGCAGTTCTTC. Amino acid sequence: CASSSLQGPSSYNEQFF.

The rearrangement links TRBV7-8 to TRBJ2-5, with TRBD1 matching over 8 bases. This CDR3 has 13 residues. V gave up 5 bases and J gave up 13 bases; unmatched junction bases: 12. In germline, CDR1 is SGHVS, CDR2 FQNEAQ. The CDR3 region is CASSQGDRFIPYF. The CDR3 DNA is TGTGCCAGCAGCCAAGGGGACAGGTTCATCCCGTACTTC.

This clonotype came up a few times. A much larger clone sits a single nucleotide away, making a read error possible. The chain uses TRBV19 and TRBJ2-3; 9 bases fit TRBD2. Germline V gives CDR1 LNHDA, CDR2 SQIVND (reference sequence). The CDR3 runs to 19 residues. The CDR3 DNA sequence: TGTGCCAGTAGTCCCAGCTGGGCTAGCGGGGAATTGGGCACAGGTACGCAGTATTTT. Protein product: CASSPSWASGELGTGTQYF.